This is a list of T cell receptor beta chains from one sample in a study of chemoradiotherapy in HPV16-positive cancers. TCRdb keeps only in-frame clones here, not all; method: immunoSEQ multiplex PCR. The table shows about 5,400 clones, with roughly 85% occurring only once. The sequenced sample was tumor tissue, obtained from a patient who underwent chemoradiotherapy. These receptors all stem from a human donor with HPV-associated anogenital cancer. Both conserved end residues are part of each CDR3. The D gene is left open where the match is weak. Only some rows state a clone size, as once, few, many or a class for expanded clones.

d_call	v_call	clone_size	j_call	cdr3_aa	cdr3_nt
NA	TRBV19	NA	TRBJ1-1	CASSGQLNTEAFF	TGTGCCAGTAGCGGACAGCTGAACACTGAAGCTTTCTTT
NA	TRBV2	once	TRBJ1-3	CASSENRASGNTIYF	TGTGCCAGCAGTGAAAACAGGGCGAGTGGAAACACCATATATTTT
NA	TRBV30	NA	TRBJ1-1	CAWSVRQATWGTEAFF	TGTGCCTGGAGTGTAAGGCAGGCAACCTGGGGCACTGAAGCTTTCTTT
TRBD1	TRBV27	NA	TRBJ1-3	CASSPGTEGNTIYF	TGTGCCAGCAGTCCCGGGACAGAGGGGAACACCATATATTTT
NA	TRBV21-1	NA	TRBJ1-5	CASSKRQVFRGRDQPQHF	TGTGCCAGCAGCAAGCGCCAGGTATTCAGGGGGCGCGATCAGCCCCAGCATTTT
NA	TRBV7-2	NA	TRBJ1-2	CASSLLSGLAYGYTF	TGTGCCAGCAGCTTATTATCGGGGTTGGCCTATGGCTACACCTTC
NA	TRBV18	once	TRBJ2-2	CASSPPSTYPGELFF	TGTGCCAGCTCACCGCCTTCGACCTACCCCGGGGAGCTGTTTTTT
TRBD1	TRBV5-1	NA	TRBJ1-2	CASSLDRVGYTF	TGCGCCAGCAGCTTAGACAGGGTCGGCTACACCTTC
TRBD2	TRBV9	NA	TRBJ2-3	CASSLRLAGTDTQYF	TGTGCCAGCAGCTTACGACTAGCGGGCACAGATACGCAGTATTTT
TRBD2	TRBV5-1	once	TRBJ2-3	CASGDAGGGTDTQYF	TGCGCCAGCGGGGATGCGGGGGGGGGCACAGATACGCAGTATTTT
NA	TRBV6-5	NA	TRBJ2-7	CASRSWTNEQYF	TGTGCCAGCAGGTCCTGGACTAACGAGCAGTACTTC
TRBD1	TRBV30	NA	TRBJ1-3	CACETGGVSGNTIYF	TGTGCCTGCGAGACAGGGGGGGTCTCTGGAAACACCATATATTTT
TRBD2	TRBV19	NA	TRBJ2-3	CASSKAGEPTDTQYF	TGTGCCAGTAGTAAAGCGGGGGAACCCACAGATACGCAGTATTTT
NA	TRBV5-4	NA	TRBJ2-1	CASSFLNEQFF	TGTGCCAGCAGCTTTCTAAATGAGCAGTTCTTC
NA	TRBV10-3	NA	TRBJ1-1	CAISESAASTEAFF	TGTGCCATCAGTGAGTCGGCGGCCTCCACTGAAGCTTTCTTT
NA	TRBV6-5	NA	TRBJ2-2	CASRRGPNTGELFF	TGTGCCAGCAGGCGGGGGCCGAACACCGGGGAGCTGTTTTTT
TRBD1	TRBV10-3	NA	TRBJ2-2	CAIKGQGRTGELFF	TGTGCCATCAAGGGACAGGGACGTACCGGGGAGCTGTTTTTT
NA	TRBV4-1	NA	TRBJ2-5	CATQGLQETQYF	TGCGCCACCCAGGGCTTGCAAGAGACCCAGTACTTC
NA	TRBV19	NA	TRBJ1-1	CASSTRTLGSSEAFF	TGTGCCAGTAGTACCCGGACATTAGGCTCCTCTGAAGCTTTCTTT
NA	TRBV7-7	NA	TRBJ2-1	CASSLVGGEQFF	TGTGCCAGCAGCTTAGTGGGGGGTGAGCAGTTCTTC
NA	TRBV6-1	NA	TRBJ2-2	CASNRDPLTGELFF	TGTGCCAGCAACCGGGACCCACTCACCGGGGAGCTGTTTTTT
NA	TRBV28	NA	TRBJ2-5	CASSFPGSAPTQYF	TGTGCCAGCAGTTTTCCCGGATCTGCCCCGACCCAGTACTTC
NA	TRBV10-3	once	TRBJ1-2	CAISEQQGGTYGYTF	TGTGCCATCAGTGAACAACAGGGAGGGACCTATGGCTACACCTTC
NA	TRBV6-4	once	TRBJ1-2	CASSERLRAGYTF	TGTGCCAGCAGTGAGAGACTAAGGGCCGGCTACACCTTC
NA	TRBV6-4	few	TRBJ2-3	CASSDGEVGDTQYF	TGTGCCAGCAGTGATGGCGAGGTTGGAGATACGCAGTATTTT
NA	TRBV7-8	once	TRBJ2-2	CASSPNIRTGTNTGELFF	TGTGCCAGCAGCCCAAACATAAGGACGGGGACTAACACCGGGGAGCTGTTTTTT
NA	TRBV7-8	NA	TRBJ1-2	CASSLDGRRLGYTF	TGTGCCAGCAGCTTAGACGGCAGGCGGCTCGGCTACACCTTC
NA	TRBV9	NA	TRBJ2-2	CASSAVGRSGGELFF	TGTGCCAGCAGCGCCGTGGGGCGCTCCGGCGGGGAGCTGTTTTTT
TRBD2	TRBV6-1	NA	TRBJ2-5	CASSELGLAGGWQETQYF	TGTGCCAGCAGTGAATTGGGACTAGCGGGGGGCTGGCAAGAGACCCAGTACTTC